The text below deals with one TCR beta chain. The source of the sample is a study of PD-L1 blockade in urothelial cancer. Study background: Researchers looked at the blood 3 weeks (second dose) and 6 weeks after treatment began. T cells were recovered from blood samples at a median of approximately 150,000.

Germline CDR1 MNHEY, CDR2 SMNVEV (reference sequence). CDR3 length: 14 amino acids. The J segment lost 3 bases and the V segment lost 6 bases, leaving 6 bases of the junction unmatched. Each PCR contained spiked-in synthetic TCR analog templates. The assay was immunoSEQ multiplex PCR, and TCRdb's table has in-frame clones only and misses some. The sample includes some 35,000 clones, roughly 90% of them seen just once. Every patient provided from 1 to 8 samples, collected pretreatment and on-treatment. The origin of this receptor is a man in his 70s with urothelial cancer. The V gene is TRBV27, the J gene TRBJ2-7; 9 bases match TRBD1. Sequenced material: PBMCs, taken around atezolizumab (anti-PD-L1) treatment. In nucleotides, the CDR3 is TGTGCCAGCAGATCCAGACAGGGGGTCTACGAGCAGTACTTC. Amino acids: CASRSRQGVYEQYF.